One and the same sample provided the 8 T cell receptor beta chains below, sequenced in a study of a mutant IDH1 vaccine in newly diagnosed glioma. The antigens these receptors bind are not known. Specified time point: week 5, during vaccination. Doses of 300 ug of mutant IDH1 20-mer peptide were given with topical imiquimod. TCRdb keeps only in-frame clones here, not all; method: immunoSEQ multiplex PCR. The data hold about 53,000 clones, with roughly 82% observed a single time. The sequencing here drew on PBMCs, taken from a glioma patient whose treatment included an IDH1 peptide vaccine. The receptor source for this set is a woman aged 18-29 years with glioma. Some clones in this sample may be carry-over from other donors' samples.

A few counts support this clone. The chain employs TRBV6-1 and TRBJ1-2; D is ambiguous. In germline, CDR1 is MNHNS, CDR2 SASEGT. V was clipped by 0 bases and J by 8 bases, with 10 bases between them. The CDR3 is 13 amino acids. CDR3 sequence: CASSEAGSWGYTF. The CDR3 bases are TGTGCCAGCAGTGAAGCGGGGAGTTGGGGCTACACCTTC.

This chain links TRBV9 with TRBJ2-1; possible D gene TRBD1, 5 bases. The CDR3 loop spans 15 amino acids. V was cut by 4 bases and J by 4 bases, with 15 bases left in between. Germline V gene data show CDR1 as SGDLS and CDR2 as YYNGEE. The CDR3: CASSSRGTGYNEQFF. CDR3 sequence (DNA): TGTGCCAGCAGCTCAAGGGGAACAGGTTACAATGAGCAGTTCTTC.

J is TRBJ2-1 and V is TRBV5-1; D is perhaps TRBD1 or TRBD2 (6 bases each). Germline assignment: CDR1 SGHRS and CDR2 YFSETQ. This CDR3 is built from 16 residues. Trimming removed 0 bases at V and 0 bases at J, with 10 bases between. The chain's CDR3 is CASSLEGGLSYNEQFF. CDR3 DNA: TGCGCCAGCAGCTTGGAAGGGGGGCTCTCCTACAATGAGCAGTTCTTC.

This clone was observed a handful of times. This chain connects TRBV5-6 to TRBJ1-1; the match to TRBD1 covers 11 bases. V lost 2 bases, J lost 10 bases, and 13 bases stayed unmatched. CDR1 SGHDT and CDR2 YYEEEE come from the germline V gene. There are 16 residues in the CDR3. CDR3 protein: CASSFLGTGGRWGAFF. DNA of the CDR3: TGTGCCAGCAGCTTTTTGGGGACAGGGGGAAGATGGGGAGCTTTCTTT.

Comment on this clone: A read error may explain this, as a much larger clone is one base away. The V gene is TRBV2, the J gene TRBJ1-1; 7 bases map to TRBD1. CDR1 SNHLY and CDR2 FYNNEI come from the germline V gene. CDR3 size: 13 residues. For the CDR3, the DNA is TGTGCCAACAGTCTACAGGGGCCGACTGAAGCTTTCTTT. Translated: CANSLQGPTEAFF.

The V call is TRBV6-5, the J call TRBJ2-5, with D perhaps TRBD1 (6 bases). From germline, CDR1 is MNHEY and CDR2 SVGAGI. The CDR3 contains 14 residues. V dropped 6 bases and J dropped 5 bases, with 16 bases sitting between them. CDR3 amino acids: CASSPGALRETQYF. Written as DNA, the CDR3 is TGTGCCAGCAGCCCAGGGGCCCTTCGTGAGACCCAGTACTTC.

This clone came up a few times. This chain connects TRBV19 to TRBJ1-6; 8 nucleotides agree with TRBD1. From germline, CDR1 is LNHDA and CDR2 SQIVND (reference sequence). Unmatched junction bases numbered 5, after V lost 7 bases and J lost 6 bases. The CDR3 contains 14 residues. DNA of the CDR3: TGTGCCAGTACTCGGACAGGGTCTAATTCACCCCTCCACTTT. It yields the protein CASTRTGSNSPLHF.

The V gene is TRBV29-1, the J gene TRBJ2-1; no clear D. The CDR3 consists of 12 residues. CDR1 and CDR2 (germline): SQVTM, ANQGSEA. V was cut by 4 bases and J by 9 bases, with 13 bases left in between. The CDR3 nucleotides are TGCAGCGTTGTAAGTCGGTCGATTGAGCAGTTCTTC. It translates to CSVVSRSIEQFF.